Listed below are T cell receptor beta chains from one sample, sequenced in a study of a mutant IDH1 vaccine in newly diagnosed glioma. Produced via immunoSEQ multiplex PCR; TCRdb's table is partial and in-frame only. The sample records 35,000 to 50,000 clones, 85% to 95% being singletons. No antigen is known for these receptors. The sample here was PBMCs, taken from a glioma patient whose treatment included an IDH1 peptide vaccine. The receptors come from a man aged 50-60 years with glioma. Both conserved end residues are part of each CDR3. The D gene is left open where the match is weak. Size values are once, few and many counts, or a class for expanded clones, and some rows have none.

TRBJ1-1	TRBD1	-	TRBV5-6	CASSWGTGGTEAFF	TGTGCCAGCAGCTGGGGCACAGGGGGCACTGAAGCTTTCTTT
TRBJ1-2	-	-	TRBV15	CATRDSWDRLNGYTF	TGTGCCACCAGAGATAGTTGGGACCGACTTAATGGCTACACCTTC
TRBJ1-6	-	once	TRBV21-1	CASSKYVGPPQGSPLHF	TGTGCCAGCAGCAAATACGTCGGGCCCCCGCAGGGTTCACCCCTCCACTTT
TRBJ2-2	TRBD1	-	TRBV6-5	CASSYSRGRTGELFF	TGTGCCAGCAGTTACTCGAGGGGGCGGACCGGGGAGCTGTTTTTT
TRBJ2-3	TRBD1	-	TRBV7-3	CASSLSTGVAHRHTDTQYF	TGTGCCAGCAGCTTATCGACAGGGGTCGCCCATCGCCACACAGATACGCAGTATTTT
TRBJ2-5	TRBD1	once	TRBV5-4	CASSGTTGGRGETQYF	TGTGCCAGCAGCGGAACCACAGGGGGCAGGGGGGAGACCCAGTACTTC
TRBJ1-2	-	-	TRBV15	CATSIRFGGVTSYGYTF	TGTGCCACCTCGATAAGATTCGGGGGAGTGACAAGCTATGGCTACACCTTC
TRBJ2-5	-	-	TRBV7-2	CASRDDGQGLETQYF	TGTGCCAGCAGAGACGACGGACAAGGATTGGAGACCCAGTACTTC
TRBJ2-4	-	-	TRBV11-2	CASSLDPPRRADIAKNIQYF	TGTGCCAGCAGCTTAGATCCCCCCCGCCGAGCGGATATAGCCAAAAACATTCAGTACTTC
TRBJ2-3	-	-	TRBV30	CAWRRGPAGDTQYF	TGTGCCTGGAGACGAGGACCCGCGGGGGATACGCAGTATTTT
TRBJ1-6	-	-	TRBV18	CASSADRYSPLHF	TGTGCCAGCTCAGCTGACAGGTATTCACCCCTCCACTTT
TRBJ2-1	TRBD2	-	TRBV4-3	CASSRGLAYNEQFF	TGCGCCAGCAGCCGGGGACTAGCATACAATGAGCAGTTCTTC
TRBJ2-1	-	-	TRBV9	CASSVRPGGLVNEQFF	TGTGCCAGCAGCGTAAGACCTGGAGGACTGGTCAATGAGCAGTTCTTC
TRBJ2-3	-	once	TRBV5-4	CASSSQDATDTQYF	TGTGCCAGCAGCTCCCAGGACGCCACAGATACGCAGTATTTT
TRBJ1-6	TRBD1	-	TRBV19	CASSRTGIDSPLHF	TGTGCCAGTAGCCGGACAGGGATTGACTCACCCCTCCACTTT
TRBJ2-7	-	-	TRBV4-1	CASSPQTGDYEQYF	TGCGCCAGCAGCCCGCAGACAGGAGACTACGAGCAGTACTTC
TRBJ2-1	TRBD1	once	TRBV7-2	CASSINRGGTNEQFF	TGTGCCAGCAGCATAAACAGGGGTGGGACCAATGAGCAGTTCTTC
TRBJ1-1	-	-	TRBV29-1	CSVETEEGTEAFF	TGCAGCGTTGAAACGGAGGAGGGCACTGAAGCTTTCTTT
TRBJ1-1	-	-	TRBV29-1	CSGGGGGALKTEAFF	TGCAGCGGCGGGGGCGGGGGCGCGTTGAAGACTGAAGCTTTCTTT
TRBJ2-7	-	-	TRBV19	CASSIPGQGRYEQYF	TGTGCCAGTAGTATACCGGGGCAGGGACGCTACGAGCAGTACTTC
TRBJ2-7	-	-	TRBV7-9	CASSLVGGKDYEQYF	TGTGCCAGCAGCTTAGTCGGCGGGAAAGACTACGAGCAGTACTTC
TRBJ2-5	TRBD2	-	TRBV7-2	CASSRGLAGGRETQYF	TGTGCCAGCAGCCGGGGACTAGCGGGGGGGCGGGAGACCCAGTACTTC
TRBJ1-2	TRBD1	-	TRBV19	CASIPWGEPTGDYGYTF	TGTGCCAGTATTCCTTGGGGAGAACCTACAGGGGACTATGGCTACACCTTC
TRBJ1-1	-	-	TRBV27	CASSFGGEFNTEAFF	TGTGCCAGCAGTTTCGGAGGGGAGTTTAACACTGAAGCTTTCTTT
TRBJ2-7	TRBD1	-	TRBV5-1	CASRPGQTYEQYF	TGCGCCAGCCGCCCGGGACAGACCTACGAGCAGTACTTC
TRBJ1-3	TRBD1	-	TRBV28	CASSWTGQGNTIYF	TGTGCCAGCAGTTGGACAGGGCAGGGAAACACCATATATTTT
TRBJ2-7	-	-	TRBV28	CASSSPSSAYEQYF	TGTGCCAGCAGTAGTCCAAGTTCTGCCTACGAGCAGTACTTC
TRBJ2-3	-	-	TRBV7-2	CASSLVRGGDTQYF	TGTGCCAGCAGCTTAGTGAGGGGGGGGGATACGCAGTATTTT
TRBJ1-5	-	few	TRBV28	CASSPLGGGHSNQPQHF	TGTGCCAGCAGTCCTCTAGGGGGGGGACATAGCAATCAGCCCCAGCATTTT
TRBJ2-1	-	-	TRBV30	CAWSVVNEQFF	TGTGCCTGGAGTGTAGTCAATGAGCAGTTCTTC
TRBJ2-2	-	-	TRBV10-1	CASSGRRGTGELFF	TGCGCCAGCAGTGGACGGCGAGGCACCGGGGAGCTGTTTTTT
TRBJ2-3	-	-	TRBV7-9	CASSLDIGTDTQYF	TGTGCCAGCAGCTTAGACATAGGCACAGATACGCAGTATTTT
TRBJ1-1	TRBD1	-	TRBV6-6	CASRPEQGLNTEAFF	TGTGCCAGCAGACCTGAACAGGGGCTGAACACTGAAGCTTTCTTT
TRBJ2-6	TRBD1	-	TRBV2	CASSEKTGVGANVLTF	TGTGCCAGCAGTGAAAAGACAGGGGTTGGGGCCAACGTCCTGACTTTC
TRBJ1-6	-	-	TRBV7-2	CASSLDRGWSPLHF	TGTGCCAGCAGCTTAGATCGCGGCTGGTCACCCCTCCACTTT
TRBJ1-3	-	-	TRBV15	CATRARSGNTIYF	TGTGCCACCAGGGCACGGTCTGGAAACACCATATATTTT
TRBJ1-5	-	-	TRBV5-1	CASSPPGPNQPQHF	TGCGCCAGCAGCCCCCCGGGCCCCAATCAGCCCCAGCATTTT
TRBJ2-7	TRBD1	-	TRBV9	CASSVGLGTGGHEQYF	TGTGCCAGCAGCGTAGGCCTTGGAACAGGGGGCCACGAGCAGTACTTC
TRBJ1-5	TRBD1	once	TRBV2	CASCQRQGYQPQHF	TGTGCCAGTTGTCAGAGACAGGGTTATCAGCCCCAGCATTTT